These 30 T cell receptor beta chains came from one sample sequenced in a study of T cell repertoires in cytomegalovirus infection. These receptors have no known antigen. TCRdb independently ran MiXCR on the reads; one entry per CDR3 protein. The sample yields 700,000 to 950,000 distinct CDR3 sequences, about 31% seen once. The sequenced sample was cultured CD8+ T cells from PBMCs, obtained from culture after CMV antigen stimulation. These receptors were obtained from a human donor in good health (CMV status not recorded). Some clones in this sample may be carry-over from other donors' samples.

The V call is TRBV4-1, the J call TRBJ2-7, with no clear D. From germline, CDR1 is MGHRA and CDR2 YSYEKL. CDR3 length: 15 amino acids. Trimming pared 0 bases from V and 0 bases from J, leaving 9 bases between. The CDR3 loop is CASSQEARSSYEQYF. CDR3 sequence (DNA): TGCGCCAGCAGCCAAGAAGCACGGTCCTCCTACGAGCAGTACTTC.

For the CDR3, the DNA is TGTGCCAGCAGACAACTGACTAGCTATGGCGGGGGACGCACAGATACGCAGTATTTT. Protein sequence: CASRQLTSYGGGRTDTQYF. The chain has TRBV6-6 and TRBJ2-3; 7 bases line up with TRBD2. Trimming at V came to 6 bases and at J to 1 base, leaving 19 bases not matched to a gene. CDR1 is MNHNY and CDR2 is SVGAGI in the germline V gene (reference sequence). This CDR3 has 19 amino acids.

The chain's CDR3 is CASSLVYAGSDTQYF. CDR3 DNA sequence: TGTGCCAGCAGTTTAGTTTACGCTGGGTCAGATACGCAGTATTTT. The chain uses TRBV27 and TRBJ2-3; D is undetermined. This CDR3 spans 15 amino acids. Per germline, CDR1 MNHEY and CDR2 SMNVEV (reference sequence). V was shortened by 2 bases and J by 4 bases, with 13 bases between the two germline ends.

The CDR3 is CASSFFQGQAEAFF. CDR3 coding DNA: TGTGCCAGCAGCTTTTTTCAGGGGCAAGCTGAAGCTTTCTTT. The rearrangement links TRBV7-9 to TRBJ1-1, with D possibly TRBD1 on 6 matching bases. The CDR3 loop spans 14 amino acids. V gave up 3 bases and J gave up 6 bases, with 14 bases separating them. Germline V gene data show CDR1 as SEHNR and CDR2 as FQNEAQ (reference sequence). Combining the CDR3 with reference TRBV7-9 and TRBJ1-1 gives the whole variable domain DTGVSQNPRHKITKRGQNVTFRCDPISEHNRLYWYRQTLGQGPEFLTYFQNEAQLEKSRLLSDRFSAERPKGSFSTLEIQRTEQGDSAMYLCASSFFQGQAEAFFGQGTRLTVV.

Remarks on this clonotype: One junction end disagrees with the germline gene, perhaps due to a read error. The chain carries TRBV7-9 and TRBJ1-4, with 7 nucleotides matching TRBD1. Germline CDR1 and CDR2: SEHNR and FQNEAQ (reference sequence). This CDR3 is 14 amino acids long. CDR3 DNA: TGTGCCAACAGCCTAAGACAGGGATTTGAAAAACTGTTTTTT. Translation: CANSLRQGFEKLFF.

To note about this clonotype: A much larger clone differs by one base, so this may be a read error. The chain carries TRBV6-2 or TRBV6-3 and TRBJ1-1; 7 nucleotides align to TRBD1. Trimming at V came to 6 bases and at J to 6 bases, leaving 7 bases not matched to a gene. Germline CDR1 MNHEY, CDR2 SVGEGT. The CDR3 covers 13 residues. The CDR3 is CASSDRAISEAFF. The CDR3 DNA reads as TGTGCCAGCAGCGACAGGGCAATCTCTGAAGCTTTCTTT.

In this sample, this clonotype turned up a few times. The CDR3 is CSARDGLTEAFF. CDR3 nucleotide sequence: TGCAGTGCTAGAGATGGACTAACTGAAGCTTTCTTT. The V and J genes are TRBV20-1 and TRBJ1-1; no definite D call. Per germline, CDR1 DFQATT and CDR2 SNEGSKA (reference sequence). V was clipped by 0 bases and J by 5 bases, with 7 bases between them. The CDR3 loop spans 12 amino acids.

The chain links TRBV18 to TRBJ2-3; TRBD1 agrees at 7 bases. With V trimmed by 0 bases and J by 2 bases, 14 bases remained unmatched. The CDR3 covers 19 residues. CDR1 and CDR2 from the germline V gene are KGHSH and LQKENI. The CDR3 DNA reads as TGTGCCAGCTCACCACCGGATACCGAAAACAGGGGTGACACAGATACGCAGTATTTT. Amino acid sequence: CASSPPDTENRGDTDTQYF.

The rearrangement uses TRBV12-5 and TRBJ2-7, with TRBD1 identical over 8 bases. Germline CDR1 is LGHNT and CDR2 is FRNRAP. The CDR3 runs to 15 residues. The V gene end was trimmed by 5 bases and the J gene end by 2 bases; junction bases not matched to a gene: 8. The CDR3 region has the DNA TGTGCTAGTGGTACCTGGACAGGGAAGCCCTACGAGCAGTACTTC. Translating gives CASGTWTGKPYEQYF.

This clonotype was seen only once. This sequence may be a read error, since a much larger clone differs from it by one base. In nucleotides, the CDR3 is TGTGCCAGCAGCTCCGGGGGGAGCTCCCACAATGAGCAGTTCTTC. As protein: CASSSGGSSHNEQFF. J is TRBJ2-1 and V is TRBV7-8; 7 bases fit TRBD2. The CDR3 length is 15 residues. Germline CDR1 is SGHVS and CDR2 is FQNEAQ.

The DNA of the CDR3 is TGCGCCAGCAGCCAACGACAGGCCCTGGATCAGCCCCAGCATTTT. It specifies CASSQRQALDQPQHF. V gene TRBV4-1 combines with J gene TRBJ1-5; D perhaps matches TRBD1 (6 bases). V was cut by 2 bases and J by 5 bases, with 13 bases left in between. CDR3 length: 15 amino acids. Germline values: CDR1 MGHRA, CDR2 YSYEKL.

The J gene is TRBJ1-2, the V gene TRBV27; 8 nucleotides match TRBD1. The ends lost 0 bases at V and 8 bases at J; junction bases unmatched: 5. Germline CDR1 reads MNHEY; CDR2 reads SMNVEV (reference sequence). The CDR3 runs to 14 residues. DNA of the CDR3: TGTGCCAGCAGTTTATCCCCCAGGGGGCGAGGCTACACCTTC. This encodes CASSLSPRGRGYTF.

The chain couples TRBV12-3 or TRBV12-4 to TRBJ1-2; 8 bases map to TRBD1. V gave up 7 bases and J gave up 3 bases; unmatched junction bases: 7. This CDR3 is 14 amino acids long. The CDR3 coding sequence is TGTGCCAGCACCGAGGCAGGGGGCCACTATGGCTACACCTTC. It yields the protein CASTEAGGHYGYTF.

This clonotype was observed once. The CDR3 protein is CALDMINSPLHF. The CDR3 DNA is TGTGCCCTCGACATGATTAATTCACCCCTCCACTTT. The chain links TRBV7-1 to TRBJ1-6; D is unclear. TRBV7-1 is an ORF; its function is uncertain. Trimming took off 11 bases at V and 6 bases at J, with 11 bases between the two ends. There are 12 residues in the CDR3.

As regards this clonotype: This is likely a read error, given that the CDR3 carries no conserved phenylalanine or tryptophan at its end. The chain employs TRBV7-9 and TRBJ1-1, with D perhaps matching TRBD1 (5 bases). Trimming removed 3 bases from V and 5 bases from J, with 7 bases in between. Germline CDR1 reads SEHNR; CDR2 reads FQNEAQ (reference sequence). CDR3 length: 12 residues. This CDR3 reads CASSFPGTEAFS. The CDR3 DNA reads TGTGCCAGCAGCTTCCCAGGGACTGAAGCTTTCTCT.

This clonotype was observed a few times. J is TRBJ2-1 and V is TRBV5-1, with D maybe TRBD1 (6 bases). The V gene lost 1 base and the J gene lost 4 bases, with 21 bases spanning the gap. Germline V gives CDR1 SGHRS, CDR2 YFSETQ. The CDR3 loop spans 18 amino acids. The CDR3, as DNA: TGCGCCAGCAGCTTGCCCCCACAGGGTTTCCCTAGTTACAATGAGCAGTTCTTC. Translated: CASSLPPQGFPSYNEQFF.

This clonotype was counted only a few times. The CDR3 here is CASSRTPGSPLHF. The CDR3 nucleotides read TGTGCCAGCAGTCGGACACCAGGATCACCCCTCCACTTT. The chain carries TRBV7-2 and TRBJ1-6; TRBD1 might be the D (5 bases). This CDR3 is built from 13 residues. V was clipped by 6 bases and J by 10 bases, with 13 bases between them. Germline V gives CDR1 SGHTA, CDR2 FQGNSA.

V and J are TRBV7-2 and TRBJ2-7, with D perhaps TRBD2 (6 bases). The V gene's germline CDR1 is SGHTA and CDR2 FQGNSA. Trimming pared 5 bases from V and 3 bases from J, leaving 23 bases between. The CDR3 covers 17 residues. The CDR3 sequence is CASSPNSPGSGLYEQYF. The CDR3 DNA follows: TGTGCCAGCAGCCCCAACTCTCCGGGTAGCGGCCTCTACGAGCAGTACTTC.

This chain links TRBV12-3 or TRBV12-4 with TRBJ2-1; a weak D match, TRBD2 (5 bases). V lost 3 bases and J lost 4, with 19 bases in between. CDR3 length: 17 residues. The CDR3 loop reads CASSFYAGGVWYNEQFF. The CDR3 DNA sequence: TGTGCCAGCAGTTTTTATGCCGGAGGAGTTTGGTACAATGAGCAGTTCTTC.

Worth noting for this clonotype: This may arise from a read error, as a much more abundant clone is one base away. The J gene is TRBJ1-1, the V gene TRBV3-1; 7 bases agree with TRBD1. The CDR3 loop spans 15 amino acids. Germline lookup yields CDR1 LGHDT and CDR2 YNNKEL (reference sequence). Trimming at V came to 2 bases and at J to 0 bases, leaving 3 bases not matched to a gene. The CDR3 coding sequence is TGTGCCAGCAGCCAATTAGGGGGCATGAACACTGAAGCTTTCTTT. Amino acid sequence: CASSQLGGMNTEAFF.

The CDR3 protein is CASSLSDINQPQHF. The DNA for the CDR3 is TGTGCCAGCAGTTTATCGGATATCAATCAGCCCCAGCATTTT. The chain employs TRBV28 and TRBJ1-5; D is unresolved. V dropped 1 base and J dropped 3 bases, with 7 bases sitting between them. CDR3 size: 14 residues. Germline assignment: CDR1 MDHEN and CDR2 SYDVKM.

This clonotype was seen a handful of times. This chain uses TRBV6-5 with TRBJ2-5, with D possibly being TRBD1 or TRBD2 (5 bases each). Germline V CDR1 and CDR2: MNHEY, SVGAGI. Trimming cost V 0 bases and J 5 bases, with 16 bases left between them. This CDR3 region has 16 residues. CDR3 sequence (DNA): TGTGCCAGCAGTTACTCGACTCCGCCGGGGCCGGAGACCCAGTACTTC. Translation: CASSYSTPPGPETQYF.

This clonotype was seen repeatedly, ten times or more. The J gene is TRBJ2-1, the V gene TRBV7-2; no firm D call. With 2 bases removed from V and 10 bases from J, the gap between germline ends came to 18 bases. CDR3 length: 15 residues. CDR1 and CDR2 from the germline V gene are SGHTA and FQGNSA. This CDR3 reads CASSLTEGWYGEQFF. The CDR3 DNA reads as TGTGCCAGCAGCTTAACAGAAGGATGGTACGGGGAGCAGTTCTTC.

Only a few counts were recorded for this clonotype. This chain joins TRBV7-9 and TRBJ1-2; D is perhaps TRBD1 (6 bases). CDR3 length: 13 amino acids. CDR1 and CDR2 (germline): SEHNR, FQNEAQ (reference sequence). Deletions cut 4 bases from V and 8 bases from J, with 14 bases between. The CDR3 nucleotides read TGTGCCAGCAGCTCCACAGGGAGAGGAGGCTACACCTTC. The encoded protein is CASSSTGRGGYTF.

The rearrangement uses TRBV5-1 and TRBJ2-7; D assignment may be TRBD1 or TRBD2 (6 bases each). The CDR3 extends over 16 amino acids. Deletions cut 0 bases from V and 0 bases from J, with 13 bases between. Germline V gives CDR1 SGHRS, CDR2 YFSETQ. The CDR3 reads CASSLEFGGSSYEQYF. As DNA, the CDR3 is TGCGCCAGCAGCTTGGAATTCGGGGGCAGCTCCTACGAGCAGTACTTC.

CDR3 sequence: CASSPTHAGGIGDEQYV. In DNA form, the CDR3 reads TGTGCCAGCAGCCCGACCCATGCGGGGGGCATTGGGGACGAGCAGTACGTC. J is TRBJ2-7 and V is TRBV28, with 8 bases identical to TRBD2. With 6 bases clipped from V and 5 bases from J, the junction kept 18 bases outside the gene matches. The CDR3 totals 17 residues. CDR1 and CDR2 from the germline V gene are MDHEN and SYDVKM.

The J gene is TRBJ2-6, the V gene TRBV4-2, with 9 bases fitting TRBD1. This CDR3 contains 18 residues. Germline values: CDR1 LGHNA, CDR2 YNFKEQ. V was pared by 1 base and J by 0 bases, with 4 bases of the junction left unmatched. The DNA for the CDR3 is TGTGCCAGCAGCCAAGGGACAGGGGACTACTCTGGGGCCAACGTCCTGACTTTC. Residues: CASSQGTGDYSGANVLTF.

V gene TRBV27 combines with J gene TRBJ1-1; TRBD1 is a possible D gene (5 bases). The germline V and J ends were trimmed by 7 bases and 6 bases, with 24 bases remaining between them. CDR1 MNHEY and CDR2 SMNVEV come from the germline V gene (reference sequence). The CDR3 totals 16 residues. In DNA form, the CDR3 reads TGTGCCAGCAAGGTGGGGGGGGTCTCCTCGGGCGCTGAAGCTTTCTTT. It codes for CASKVGGVSSGAEAFF.

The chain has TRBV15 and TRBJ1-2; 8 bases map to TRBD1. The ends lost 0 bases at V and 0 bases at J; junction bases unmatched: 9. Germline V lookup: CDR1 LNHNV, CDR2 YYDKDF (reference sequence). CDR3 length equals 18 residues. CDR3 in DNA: TGTGCCACCAGCAGAGAAGAAGGACAGGGCTGGACTAACTATGGCTACACCTTC. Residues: CATSREEGQGWTNYGYTF.

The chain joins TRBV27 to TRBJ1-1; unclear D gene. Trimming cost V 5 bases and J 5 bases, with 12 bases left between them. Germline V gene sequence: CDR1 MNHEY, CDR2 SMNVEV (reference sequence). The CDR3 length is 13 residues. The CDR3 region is CASSRPRGTEAFF. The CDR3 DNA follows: TGTGCCAGCAGTCGCCCAAGAGGGACTGAAGCTTTCTTT.